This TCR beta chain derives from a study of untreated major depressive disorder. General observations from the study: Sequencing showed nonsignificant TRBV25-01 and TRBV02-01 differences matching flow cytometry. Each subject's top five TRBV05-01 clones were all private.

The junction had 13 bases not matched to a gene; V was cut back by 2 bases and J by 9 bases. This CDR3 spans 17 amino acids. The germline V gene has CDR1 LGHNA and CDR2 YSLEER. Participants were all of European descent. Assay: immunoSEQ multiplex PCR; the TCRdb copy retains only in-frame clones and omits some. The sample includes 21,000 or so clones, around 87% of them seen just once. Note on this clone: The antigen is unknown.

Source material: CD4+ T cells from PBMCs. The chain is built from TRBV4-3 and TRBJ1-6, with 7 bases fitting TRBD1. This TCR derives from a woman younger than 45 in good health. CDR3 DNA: TGCGCCAGCAGCCAATTAAGGGCGTCAGGGGGTTCTTCACCCCTCCACTTT. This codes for CASSQLRASGGSSPLHF.